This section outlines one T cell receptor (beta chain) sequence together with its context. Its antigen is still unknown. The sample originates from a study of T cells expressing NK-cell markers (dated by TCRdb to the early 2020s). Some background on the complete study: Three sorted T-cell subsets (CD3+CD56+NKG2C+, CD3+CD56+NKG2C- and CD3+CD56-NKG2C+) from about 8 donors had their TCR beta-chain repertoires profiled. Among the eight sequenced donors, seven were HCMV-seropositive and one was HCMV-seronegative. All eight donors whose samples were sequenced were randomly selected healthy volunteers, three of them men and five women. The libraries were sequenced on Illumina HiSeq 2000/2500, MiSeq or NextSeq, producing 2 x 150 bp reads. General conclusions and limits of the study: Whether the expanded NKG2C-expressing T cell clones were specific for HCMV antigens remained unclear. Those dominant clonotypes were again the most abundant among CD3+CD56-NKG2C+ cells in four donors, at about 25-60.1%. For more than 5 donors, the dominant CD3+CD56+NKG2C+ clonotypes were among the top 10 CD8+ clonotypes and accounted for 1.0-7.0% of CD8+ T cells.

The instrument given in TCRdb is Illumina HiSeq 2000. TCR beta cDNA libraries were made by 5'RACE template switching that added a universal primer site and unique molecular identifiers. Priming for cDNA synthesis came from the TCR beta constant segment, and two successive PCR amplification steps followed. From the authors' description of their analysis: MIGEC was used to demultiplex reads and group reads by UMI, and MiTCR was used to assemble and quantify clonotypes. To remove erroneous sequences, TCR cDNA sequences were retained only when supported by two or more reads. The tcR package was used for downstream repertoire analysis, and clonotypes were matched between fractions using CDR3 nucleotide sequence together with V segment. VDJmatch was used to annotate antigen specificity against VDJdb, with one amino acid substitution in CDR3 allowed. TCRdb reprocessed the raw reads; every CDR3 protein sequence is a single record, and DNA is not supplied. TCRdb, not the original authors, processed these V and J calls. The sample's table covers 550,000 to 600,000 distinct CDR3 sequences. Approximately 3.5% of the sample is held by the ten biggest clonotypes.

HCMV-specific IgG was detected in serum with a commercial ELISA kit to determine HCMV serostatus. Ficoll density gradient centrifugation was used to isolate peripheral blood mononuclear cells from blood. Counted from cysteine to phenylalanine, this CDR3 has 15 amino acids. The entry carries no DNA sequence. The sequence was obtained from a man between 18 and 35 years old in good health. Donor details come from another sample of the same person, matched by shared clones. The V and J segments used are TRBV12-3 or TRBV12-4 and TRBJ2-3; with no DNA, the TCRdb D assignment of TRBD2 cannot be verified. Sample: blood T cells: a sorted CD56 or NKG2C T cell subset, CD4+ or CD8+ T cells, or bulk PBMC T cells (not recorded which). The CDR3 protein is CASSLGRPGTDTQYF.